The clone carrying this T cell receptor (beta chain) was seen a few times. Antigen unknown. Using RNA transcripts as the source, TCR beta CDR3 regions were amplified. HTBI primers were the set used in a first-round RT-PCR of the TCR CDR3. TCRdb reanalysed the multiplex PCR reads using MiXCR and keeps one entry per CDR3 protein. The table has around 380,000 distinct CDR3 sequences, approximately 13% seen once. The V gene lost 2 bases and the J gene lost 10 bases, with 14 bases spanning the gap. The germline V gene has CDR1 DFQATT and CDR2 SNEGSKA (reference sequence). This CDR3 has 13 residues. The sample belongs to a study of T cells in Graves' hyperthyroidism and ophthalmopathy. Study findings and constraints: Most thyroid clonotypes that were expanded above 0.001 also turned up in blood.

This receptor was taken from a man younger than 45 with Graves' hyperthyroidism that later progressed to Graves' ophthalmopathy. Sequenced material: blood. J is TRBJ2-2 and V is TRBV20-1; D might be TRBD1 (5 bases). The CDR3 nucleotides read TGCAGTGCTAGACAGGGCGCCTCGTTGGAGCTGTTTTTT. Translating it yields CSARQGASLELFF.